These 3 T cell receptor beta chains were sequenced from one sample in a study of cytomegalovirus exposure and HLA in healthy donors. In the PCR, 60 Vbeta and 13 Jbeta primers were used. Produced via immunoSEQ multiplex PCR; TCRdb's table is partial and in-frame only. The table records approximately 150,000 clones, under 75% of them present only once. Sequencing was done on a sample of PBMCs. These receptors came from a woman aged 60-75 years in good health and CMV-seropositive.

This clone was seen only a few times. The chain employs TRBV2 and TRBJ2-5, with 13 positions matching TRBD2. J lost 5 bases, V lost 0 bases, and 3 bases had no gene match. The CDR3 sequence is 16 residues long. CDR1 is SNHLY and CDR2 is FYNNEI in the germline V gene. The CDR3 DNA is TGTGCCAGCAGTGAAGCGAGGACTAGCGGGAGCGAGACCCAGTACTTC. Translated, it gives CASSEARTSGSETQYF.

The rearrangement links TRBV6-4 to TRBJ1-6, with D possibly TRBD1 on 5 matching bases. From germline, CDR1 is MRHNA and CDR2 SNTAGT. CDR3 length: 14 residues. V lost 2 bases and J lost 5, with 7 bases in between. The CDR3 nucleotides are TGTGCCAGCAGTGACGGGGGGGATAATTCACCCCTCCACTTT. Amino acids: CASSDGGDNSPLHF.

The V and J genes are TRBV18 and TRBJ1-1, with 7 bases aligning to TRBD1. The CDR3 has 15 residues. Germline V gene data show CDR1 as KGHSH and CDR2 as LQKENI. V lost 4 bases, J lost 3 bases, and 8 bases stayed unmatched. CDR3 in DNA: TGTGCCAGCTCACGTCGACAGGGATTGGACACTGAAGCTTTCTTT. Its translation: CASSRRQGLDTEAFF.